Sequencing of this T cell receptor (beta chain) was carried out in a study of cytomegalovirus exposure and HLA in healthy donors. Overall study: The 120 or so validation repertoires, a later analysis reported, used the same platform as the approximately 630 first-cohort repertoires.

Study-wide results and limits: One later analysis, an examination of the 120 or so validation repertoires, found that first-cohort TCR clusters tended to co-occur in them.

For this clone: Its antigen remains unidentified.

Sequencing was performed with immunoSEQ multiplex PCR; in TCRdb, only in-frame clones are kept and a portion is missing. The sample contains some 130,000 clones, 70% to 85% of which appear only once. Between the trimmed V and J ends, which lost 1 base and 6 bases, there was a span of 10 bases. The CDR3 has 13 amino acids. CDR1 is LNHDA, CDR2 SQIVND, per germline (reference sequence). While the first cohort had over 650 subjects, the donors belonged to the separate validation cohort of roughly 130 subjects. The chain has TRBV19 and TRBJ2-7; D perhaps matches TRBD2 (6 bases). Specimen: PBMCs. This clonotype was obtained from a man aged 30 to 39 in good health and CMV-seropositive. For the CDR3, the DNA is TGTGCCAGTAGTATAGTGTCCGGGGGCGAGCAGTACTTC. This codes for CASSIVSGGEQYF.